One sample yielded the 11 T cell receptor beta chains listed below, sequenced in a study of cytomegalovirus exposure and HLA in healthy donors (dated by TCRdb to 2016 to 2017). The method was the immunoSEQ multiplex PCR assay. TCRdb holds this immuneACCESS table with in-frame rearrangements only. Some clones are missing; in checked studies, unresolved V genes explain under half, and the rest has no known cause. A total of more than 200,000 clones appear in this sample, about 90% of them only once. The top ten clones comprise more than 10% of the sample. The sequencing input was PBMCs. The receptors stem from a man aged 18 to 30 in good health and CMV-seropositive.

The chain carries TRBV5-6 and TRBJ1-5; weak D call: TRBD1 (5 bases). The CDR3 runs 15 residues. Germline assignment: CDR1 SGHDT and CDR2 YYEEEE. V shed 2 bases and J shed 3 bases, with 12 bases lying between them. CDR3 coding DNA: TGTGCCAGCAGCTTTCAGGGACTACCCAATCAGCCCCAGCATTTT. Its translation: CASSFQGLPNQPQHF.

This rearrangement joins TRBV5-4 to TRBJ2-7, with a weak D call TRBD2 (6 bases). The CDR3 runs to 15 residues. Per the germline V gene, CDR1 is SGHNT and CDR2 is YYREEE (reference sequence). With 0 bases removed from V and 7 bases from J, the gap between germline ends came to 17 bases. CDR3 DNA sequence: TGTGCCAGCAGCTTGGCCGCCGGGACTGGAGGGGAGCAGTACTTC. Amino acid sequence: CASSLAAGTGGEQYF.

The chain links TRBV7-6 to TRBJ1-1; 7 nucleotides match TRBD1. The CDR3 runs 13 residues. With V trimmed by 5 bases and J by 8 bases, 8 bases remained unmatched. Germline assignment: CDR1 SGHVS and CDR2 FNYEAQ. Here the CDR3 DNA reads TGTGCCAGCAGCCGTGAAAGGGGGCACGAAGCTTTCTTT. It translates to CASSRERGHEAFF.

This clone occurred once. The chain uses TRBV28 and TRBJ2-7; maybe TRBD1 (6 bases). The CDR3 length is 12 residues. Germline-derived CDR1 and CDR2 are MDHEN and SYDVKM. V lost 2 bases and J lost 7, with 9 bases in between. CDR3 nucleotides: TGTGCCAGCAGTTTAACCGGACAGGAGCAGTACTTC. Its protein product is CASSLTGQEQYF.

The chain joins TRBV5-1 to TRBJ1-2, with TRBD1 matching over 7 bases. Germline CDR1 SGHRS, CDR2 YFSETQ. The CDR3 totals 14 residues. The trim removed 0 bases at V and 11 bases at J, leaving 10 bases unmatched. In DNA form, the CDR3 reads TGCGCCAGCAGCTTGGCCGCCGGGACAGATCTATACACCTTC. This sequence encodes CASSLAAGTDLYTF. Using reference TRBV5-1 and TRBJ1-2 for the parts outside the CDR3, the full variable domain is KAGVTQTPRYLIKTRGQQVTLSCSPISGHRSVSWYQQTPGQGLQFLFEYFSETQRNKGNFPGRFSGRQFSNSRSEMNVSTLELGDSALYLCASSLAAGTDLYTFGSGTRLTVV.

J is TRBJ2-7 and V is TRBV7-3, with TRBD2 identical over 7 bases. The J segment lost 0 bases and the V segment lost 5 bases, leaving 13 bases of the junction unmatched. The CDR3 length is 17 residues. Germline assignment: CDR1 SGHTA and CDR2 FQGTGA. DNA for the CDR3: TGTGCCAGCAGCGAGGGAAGGGCTAGCGGACTCTCCTACGAGCAGTACTTC. This encodes CASSEGRASGLSYEQYF. The full variable domain, in which reference TRBV7-3 and TRBJ2-7 provide the parts outside the CDR3, is GAGVSQTPSNKVTEKGKYVELRCDPISGHTALYWYRQSLGQGPEFLIYFQGTGAADDSGLPNDRFFAVRPEGSVSTLKIQRTERGDSAVYLCASSEGRASGLSYEQYFGPGTRLTVT.

The chain uses TRBV5-1 and TRBJ2-1, with 10 bases fitting TRBD2. The V gene's germline CDR1 is SGHRS and CDR2 YFSETQ. The CDR3 sequence is 16 residues long. J lost 7 bases, V lost 4 bases, and 11 bases had no gene match. The CDR3 DNA sequence: TGCGCCAGCAGCCCCCGACTAGCGGGCCAAGGGAATGAGCAGTTCTTC. This translates into CASSPRLAGQGNEQFF.

The chain employs TRBV27 and TRBJ2-7, with 7 nucleotides matching TRBD2. The V and J ends lost 5 bases and 1 base, in that order; junction bases with no gene match: 5. Germline V CDR1 and CDR2: MNHEY, SMNVEV (reference sequence). The CDR3 is 14 amino acids. The CDR3 spells CASSIAGASYEQYF. DNA of the CDR3: TGTGCCAGCAGTATAGCGGGCGCTTCCTACGAGCAGTACTTC.

The rearrangement uses TRBV11-2 and TRBJ2-7; 9 nucleotides align to TRBD1. The CDR3 has 16 residues. Germline loops: CDR1 SGHAT, CDR2 FQNNGV. V lost 6 bases and J lost 6; bases outside the gene matches: 15. The CDR3 loop is CASSFTTGGGSSEQYF. CDR3 DNA sequence: TGTGCCAGCAGTTTCACGACAGGGGGGGGATCTAGCGAGCAGTACTTC.

The chain employs TRBV7-9 and TRBJ2-7; possible D gene TRBD1, 5 bases. CDR1 and CDR2 from the germline V gene are SEHNR and FQNEAQ (reference sequence). Trimming cost V 0 bases and J 1 base, with 10 bases left between them. CDR3 size: 15 residues. The CDR3 DNA follows: TGTGCCAGCAGCTTAGCGGGGCCTCATTCCTACGAGCAGTACTTC. The encoded protein is CASSLAGPHSYEQYF.

V usage is TRBV15 and J usage is TRBJ2-1; perhaps TRBD1 as D (5 bases). CDR1 is LNHNV, CDR2 YYDKDF, per germline (reference sequence). The V end was cut by 3 bases, the J end by 1 base, with 10 bases between. This CDR3 has 15 amino acids. Here the CDR3 DNA reads TGTGCCACCAGCAGCAGGGAATCGTCCTACAATGAGCAGTTCTTC. Residues: CATSSRESSYNEQFF.